This TCR beta chain was sequenced for a study of shared clonotypes between healthy human individuals. Naivety among CD8 cells was defined by CD45RO negativity and positive CCR7 selection, thereby excluding terminally differentiated effector memory CD45RA+ cells. The length of the CDR3 is 15 residues. Germline V lookup: CDR1 SGHNT, CDR2 YYREEE (reference sequence). V lost 1 base, J lost 3 bases, and 7 bases stayed unmatched. The run depth of the assay was deep. Each replicate PCR on the sorted subsets used about 220 ng DNA (around 30,000 T cell genomes). Sequencing was performed with immunoSEQ multiplex PCR; in TCRdb, only in-frame clones are kept and a portion is missing. The sample lists around 2,000,000 clones, 85% to 95% occurring once.

Sequenced: naive CD8+ T cells from PBMCs. The gene calls are TRBV5-4 and TRBJ2-7, with 7 bases that match TRBD1. The sequence came from a man aged 18 to 30 in good health. Some clones in this sample may be carry-over from other donors' samples. The CDR3 DNA follows: TGTGCCAGCAGCTTGAAGGGGGCCCTCCTCTACGAGCAGTACTTC. Protein sequence: CASSLKGALLYEQYF.